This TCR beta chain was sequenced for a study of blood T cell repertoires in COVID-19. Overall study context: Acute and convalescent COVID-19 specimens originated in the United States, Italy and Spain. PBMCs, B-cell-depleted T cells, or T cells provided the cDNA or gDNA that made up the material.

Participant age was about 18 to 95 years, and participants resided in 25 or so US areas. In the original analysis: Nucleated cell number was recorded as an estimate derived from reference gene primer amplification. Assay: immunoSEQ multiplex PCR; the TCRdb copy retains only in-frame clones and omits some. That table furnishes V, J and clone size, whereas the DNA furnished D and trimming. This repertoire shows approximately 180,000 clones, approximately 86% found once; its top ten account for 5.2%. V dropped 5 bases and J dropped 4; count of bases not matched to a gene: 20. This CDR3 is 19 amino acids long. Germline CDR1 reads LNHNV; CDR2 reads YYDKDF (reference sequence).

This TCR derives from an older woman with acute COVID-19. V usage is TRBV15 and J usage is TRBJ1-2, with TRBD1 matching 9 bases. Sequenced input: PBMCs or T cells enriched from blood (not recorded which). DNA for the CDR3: TGTGCCACCAGCTCCCGACGGTCGGTCCCGGGACAGGGAATCTATGGCTACACCTTC. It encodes CATSSRRSVPGQGIYGYTF. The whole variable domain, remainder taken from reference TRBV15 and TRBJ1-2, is DAMVIQNPRYQVTQFGKPVTLSCSQTLNHNVMYWYQQKSSQAPKLLFHYYDKDFNNEADTPDNFQSRRPNTSFCFLDIRSPGLGDTAMYLCATSSRRSVPGQGIYGYTFGSGTRLTVV.